This T cell receptor (beta chain) appears in the sequencing data of a study of tumor T cells in aggressive B-cell lymphoma. CDR1 and CDR2 (germline): SEHNR, FQNEAQ (reference sequence). The CDR3 extends over 15 amino acids. V was clipped by 5 bases and J by 5 bases; unmatched bases: 11. Repertoires were generated with immunoSEQ multiplex PCR, while TCRdb's copy carries only in-frame clones and drops some. The table lists about 4,600 clones, approximately 81% of them singletons. The chain employs TRBV7-9 and TRBJ2-5, with TRBD2 identical over 7 bases. The sequence came from an adult with diffuse large B cell lymphoma. Specimen: tumor tissue. The CDR3 sequence: CASSTGTTSMETQYF. CDR3 nucleotide sequence: TGTGCCAGCAGCACTGGGACTACTTCGATGGAGACCCAGTACTTC.